These T cell receptor beta chains were read from a single sample in a study of blood T cell repertoires in COVID-19. Using immunoSEQ multiplex PCR, the repertoire was profiled, and TCRdb retains in-frame clones only, with some absent. The sample shows 120,000 or so clones, more than 75% of them seen only once. Sequenced sample: peripheral blood. The receptors stem from a woman in her 70s with acute or convalescent COVID-19. Each CDR3 is given with its conserved first and last residue. D genes are given only for firm matches. Clone sizes are given selectively: once, few, many, or a class where the clone is expanded.

J: TRBJ1-4
V: TRBV5-4
size: NA
D: TRBD1
DNA: TGTGCCAGCAGCTCCTCCGGGACAGGGAATGAAAAACTGTTTTTT
CDR3: CASSSSGTGNEKLFF

J: TRBJ2-4
V: TRBV10-3
size: NA
D: TRBD1
DNA: TGTGCCATTACGGACAGGGAGAAAAACATTCAGTACTTC
CDR3: CAITDREKNIQYF

J: TRBJ2-5
V: TRBV6-5
size: NA
D: TRBD2
DNA: TGTGCCAGCATTACGAGCGGGGTGGGGAAGACCCAGTACTTC
CDR3: CASITSGVGKTQYF

J: TRBJ2-1
V: TRBV5-1
size: NA
D: TRBD1
DNA: TGCGCCAGCAGCTTGTTCGGGACAGACTACAATGAGCAGTTCTTC
CDR3: CASSLFGTDYNEQFF

J: TRBJ2-7
V: TRBV28
size: NA
D: TRBD1
DNA: TGTGCCAGCAGTTCATCGGGACAGGGGGCCCACGAGCAGTACTTC
CDR3: CASSSSGQGAHEQYF

J: TRBJ1-3
V: TRBV7-3
size: few
D: NA
DNA: TGTGCCAGCAAAGCCGACTCCTCTGGAAACACCATATATTTT
CDR3: CASKADSSGNTIYF

J: TRBJ2-5
V: TRBV12-3/TRBV12-4
size: once
D: NA
DNA: TGTGCCAGCAGGCTTCGGTCGGGGACCCAGTACTTC
CDR3: CASRLRSGTQYF

J: TRBJ1-2
V: TRBV12-3/TRBV12-4
size: NA
D: NA
DNA: TGTGCCAGCAGCAACGAGAACTATGGCTACACCTTC
CDR3: CASSNENYGYTF

J: TRBJ2-1
V: TRBV5-6
size: NA
D: NA
DNA: TGTGCCAGCAGCTGGCCGTATGGTGAGCAGTTCTTC
CDR3: CASSWPYGEQFF

J: TRBJ1-4
V: TRBV28
size: NA
D: NA
DNA: TGTGCCAGCAGTGAGGGGGGGGATACAGAGGTGTTTTTT
CDR3: CASSEGGDTEVFF

J: TRBJ2-7
V: TRBV5-1
size: NA
D: NA
DNA: TGCGCCAGCAGCTTGGAGGGGGGGCGCGACGAGCAGTACTTC
CDR3: CASSLEGGRDEQYF

J: TRBJ2-3
V: TRBV2
size: NA
D: NA
DNA: TGTGCCAGCATCCTCGGACAGTCTAGCACAGATACGCAGTATTTT
CDR3: CASILGQSSTDTQYF

J: TRBJ2-5
V: TRBV7-2
size: NA
D: TRBD2
DNA: TGTGCCAGCAGCACTCTACTAGCGGGGGGGCGAGAGACCCAGTACTTC
CDR3: CASSTLLAGGRETQYF

J: TRBJ1-5
V: TRBV24-1
size: NA
D: NA
DNA: TGTGCCACCAGTGGGGAGTCGGGCCGGAGCAATCAGCCCCAGCATTTT
CDR3: CATSGESGRSNQPQHF

J: TRBJ2-1
V: TRBV9
size: NA
D: NA
DNA: TGTGCCAGCAGCGTAGGACGAGGCGACCGTGAGCAGTTCTTC
CDR3: CASSVGRGDREQFF

J: TRBJ1-2
V: TRBV5-1
size: NA
D: NA
DNA: TGCGCCAGCAGCCGTGGGACGGGGGAATTCTATGGCTACACCTTC
CDR3: CASSRGTGEFYGYTF

J: TRBJ2-5
V: TRBV6-5
size: NA
D: NA
DNA: TGTGCCAGCAACAAAGGGGGGGTCGCAGAGACCCAGTACTTC
CDR3: CASNKGGVAETQYF